This T cell receptor (beta chain) was identified in a study of response to subunit inactivated influenza vaccine (dated by TCRdb to between 2017 and 2018). About the study as a whole: Deep quantitative profiling of the T cell receptor repertoire was used in the study to follow responses to a trivalent subunit inactivated influenza vaccine.

This clonotype turned up a few times. Its antigen specificity is not known. Nothing much larger sits one base from this clone, and base qualities are not available. Study-wide findings and limitations: According to the authors, only a limited number of new T cells may be recruited by each seasonal influenza vaccination.

CDR1 and CDR2 were assigned from the germline V gene (reference sequence) as LGHDT and YNNKEL. V lost 4 bases and J lost 5 bases; the stretch between them is 17 bases long. The CDR3 spans 16 residues, from the cysteine through the phenylalanine. Only CDR3 DNA remains: 48 bases, in frame from the first base. The library relied on RT-PCR. The listed sequencing device is Illumina HiSeq 2500. The public reads were run again by TCRdb, first through fastp at Q25 and then through MiXCR, and only productive beta chains were kept. Rows merge per CDR3 protein into single entries with the most common DNA and genes. Across this sample there are 560,000 or so distinct CDR3 sequences, with around 8% seen only once. Over 10% of the sample is in the top ten clones.

The sequence joins TRBV3-1 to TRBJ1-4, with no reliable assignment of the D segment. The TCR comes from a man aged 45 to 75 who received an inactivated influenza vaccine. Donor details come from another sample of the same person, matched by shared clones. The sample in question was PBMCs from blood, obtained around 25 months after vaccination. The CDR3 here reads CASSPGGGRNNEKLFF. The nucleotide sequence is TGTGCCAGCAGCCCTGGCGGAGGGCGTAACAATGAAAAACTGTTTTTT.